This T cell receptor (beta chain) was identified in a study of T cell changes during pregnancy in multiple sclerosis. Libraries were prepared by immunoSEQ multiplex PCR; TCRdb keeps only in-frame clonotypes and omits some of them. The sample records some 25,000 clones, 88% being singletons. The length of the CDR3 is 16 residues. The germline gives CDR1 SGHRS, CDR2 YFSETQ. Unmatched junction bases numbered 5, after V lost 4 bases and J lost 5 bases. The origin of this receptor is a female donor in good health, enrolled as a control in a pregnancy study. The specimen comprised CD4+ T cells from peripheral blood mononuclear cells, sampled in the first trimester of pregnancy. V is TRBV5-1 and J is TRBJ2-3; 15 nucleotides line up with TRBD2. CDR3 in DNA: TGCGCCAGCAGCCGATGGACTAGCGGGGGGGAAGATACGCAGTATTTT. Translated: CASSRWTSGGEDTQYF.